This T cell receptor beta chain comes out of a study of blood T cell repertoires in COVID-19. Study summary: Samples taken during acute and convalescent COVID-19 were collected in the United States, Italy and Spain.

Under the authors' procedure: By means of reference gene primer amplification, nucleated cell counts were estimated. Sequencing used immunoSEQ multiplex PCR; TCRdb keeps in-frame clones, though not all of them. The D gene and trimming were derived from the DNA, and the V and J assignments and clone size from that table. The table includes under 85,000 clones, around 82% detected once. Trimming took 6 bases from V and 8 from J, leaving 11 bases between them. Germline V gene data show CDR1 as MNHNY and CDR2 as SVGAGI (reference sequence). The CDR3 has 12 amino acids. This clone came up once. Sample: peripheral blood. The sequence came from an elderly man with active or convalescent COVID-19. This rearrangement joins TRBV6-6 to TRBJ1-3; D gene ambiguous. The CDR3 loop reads CASSQLGDTIYF. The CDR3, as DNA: TGTGCCAGCAGCCAACTCGGAGACACCATATATTTT.